What follows are 13 T cell receptor beta chains derived from one specimen sequenced in a study of cytomegalovirus exposure and HLA in healthy donors. The primer mix had 60 Vbeta and 13 Jbeta primers. The protocol was immunoSEQ multiplex PCR, while the TCRdb copy is restricted to in-frame clones and leaves out a portion. The table lists 80,000 to 100,000 clones, 70% to 80% of them singletons. What was sequenced was PBMCs. Receptors were obtained from a man aged 25-45 years in good health and CMV-seropositive.

In its sample, this clone was seen once. The rearrangement joins TRBV28 to TRBJ1-1; 8 bases match TRBD1. CDR1 MDHEN and CDR2 SYDVKM come from the germline V gene. CDR3 length: 15 amino acids. Trimming removed 4 bases from V and 5 bases from J; junction bases left unmatched: 9. For the CDR3, the DNA is TGTGCCAGCAGTTCACCAGGGGGCTCGAGGACTGAAGCTTTCTTT. Translating it yields CASSSPGGSRTEAFF.

This chain links TRBV7-7 with TRBJ2-7; TRBD2 is a possible D gene (6 bases). V lost 5 bases and J lost 6, with 17 bases in between. Per germline, CDR1 SSHAT and CDR2 FNYEAQ (reference sequence). This CDR3 contains 14 residues. The CDR3 is CASSPTSSAFEQYF. DNA of the CDR3: TGTGCCAGCAGCCCGACTAGTTCGGCCTTCGAGCAGTACTTC.

The gene calls are TRBV4-3 and TRBJ2-2; 8 positions agree with TRBD2. Germline V gene sequence: CDR1 LGHNA, CDR2 YSLEER. V was pared by 0 bases and J by 5 bases, with 5 bases of the junction left unmatched. This CDR3 comprises 16 residues. Here the CDR3 reads CASSQDVSSGTGELFF. CDR3 sequence (DNA): TGCGCCAGCAGCCAAGACGTGTCTAGCGGGACCGGGGAGCTGTTTTTT.

The V gene is TRBV5-8, the J gene TRBJ1-5; 9 nucleotides align to TRBD1. V gave up 4 bases and J gave up 15 bases; unmatched junction bases: 17. The CDR3 runs to 15 residues. CDR1 and CDR2 (germline): SGHTS, YDEGEE. The CDR3 loop is CASSLLGTGPLKLHF. Written as DNA, the CDR3 is TGTGCCAGCAGCCTGCTAGGGACAGGGCCTTTAAAGCTGCATTTT.

V is TRBV2 and J is TRBJ2-7, with D possibly being TRBD1 (5 bases). V was pared by 10 bases and J by 4 bases, with 11 bases between. Per germline, CDR1 SNHLY and CDR2 FYNNEI. CDR3 length equals 11 residues. CDR3 nucleotides: TGTGCCACTTCCGACAGTTACGAGCAGTACTTC. It specifies CATSDSYEQYF. The entire variable domain, with the rest obtained from reference TRBV2 and TRBJ2-7, is as follows: EPEVTQTPSHQVTQMGQEVILRCVPISNHLYFYWYRQILGQKVEFLVSFYNNEISEKSEIFDDQFSVERPDGSNFTLKIRSTKLEDSAMYFCATSDSYEQYFGPGTRLTVT.

The rearrangement joins TRBV6-5 to TRBJ1-4; 7 bases fit TRBD1. With V trimmed by 5 bases and J by 3 bases, 3 bases remained unmatched. Germline V gene data show CDR1 as MNHEY and CDR2 as SVGAGI. This CDR3 region has 14 residues. CDR3 DNA sequence: TGTGCCAGCAGTCAAGGGACAGCTAATGAAAAACTGTTTTTT. Translated: CASSQGTANEKLFF.

The chain recombines TRBV6-1 with TRBJ2-2, with a possible D match to TRBD1 (5 bases). The V gene lost 4 bases and the J gene lost 4 bases, with 19 bases spanning the gap. Looked up from germline, CDR1 is MNHNS and CDR2 is SASEGT. This CDR3 has 17 amino acids. The CDR3 DNA follows: TGTGCCAGCAGTGCCCTTGGTAGGGGTCCGTCCACCGGGGAGCTGTTTTTT. As protein: CASSALGRGPSTGELFF.

The chain couples TRBV29-1 to TRBJ2-3, with D perhaps matching TRBD2 (6 bases). Germline CDR1 reads SQVTM; CDR2 reads ANQGSEA. Trimming stripped 7 bases from V and 2 bases from J, with 16 bases between. CDR3 size: 14 residues. For the CDR3, the DNA is TGCAGCGCAGTTTTCCGGGGGTTCACAGATACGCAGTATTTT. Its protein product is CSAVFRGFTDTQYF.

For the CDR3, the DNA is TGTGCCAGCAGCTTAAGACTCTCAGATACGCAGTATTTT. This codes for CASSLRLSDTQYF. The chain carries TRBV7-9 and TRBJ2-3; no clear D gene. Germline values: CDR1 SEHNR, CDR2 FQNEAQ (reference sequence). CDR3 length: 13 residues. V shed 2 bases and J shed 4 bases, with 7 bases lying between them.

This rearrangement joins TRBV19 to TRBJ1-4, with TRBD1 identical over 8 bases. The CDR3 has 16 residues. V shed 5 bases, J shed 8 bases, and the junction held 13 bases outside the gene matches. Germline V gene lookup returns CDR1 LNHDA and CDR2 SQIVND (reference sequence). CDR3 region: CASSGTSGTGLEKLFF. The CDR3 DNA reads TGTGCCAGTAGTGGAACGTCCGGGACAGGTTTGGAAAAACTGTTTTTT.

This chain uses TRBV12-5 with TRBJ1-1; 8 positions match TRBD1. Per germline, CDR1 LGHNT and CDR2 FRNRAP. Trimming removed 7 bases from V and 5 bases from J; junction bases left unmatched: 6. CDR3 size: 13 residues. The DNA for the CDR3 is TGTGCTAGTGATCCGGGACAGGCTACTGAAGCTTTCTTT. The encoded protein is CASDPGQATEAFF.

The V gene is TRBV7-8, the J gene TRBJ2-1; D may be TRBD1 (6 bases). The CDR3 has 14 amino acids. CDR1 SGHVS and CDR2 FQNEAQ come from the germline V gene. V lost 2 bases to trimming and J lost 5 bases, with 10 bases between them. CDR3 loop: CASSLRTANNEQFF. CDR3 nucleotide sequence: TGTGCCAGCAGCTTAAGGACAGCTAACAATGAGCAGTTCTTC.

This chain uses TRBV7-2 with TRBJ1-1; no firm D call. There are 13 residues in the CDR3. V was shortened by 5 bases and J by 0 bases, with 7 bases between the two germline ends. CDR1 is SGHTA, CDR2 FQGNSA, per germline. In nucleotides, the CDR3 is TGTGCCAGCAGCCCCTCTCTGAACACTGAAGCTTTCTTT. Amino acids: CASSPSLNTEAFF.